Listed below are T cell receptor beta chains from one sample, sequenced in a study of shared clonotypes between healthy human individuals. TCRdb's table, derived via immunoSEQ multiplex PCR, lists solely in-frame clones and lacks some. The sample holds over 2 million clones, approximately 95% seen once. Material: naive CD4+ T cells sorted from blood. These TCRs come from a man aged 18 to 30 in good health. CDR3s include the opening cysteine and the closing phenylalanine or tryptophan. D genes are given only for firm matches. Not every row has a clone size; where given, it reads once, few, many or a size class.

V gene	J gene	CDR3 length	clone size	D gene	CDR3 protein	CDR3 DNA
TRBV2	TRBJ2-7	14	once	-	CASSEEGAPYEQYF	TGTGCCAGCAGTGAGGAAGGGGCGCCCTACGAGCAGTACTTC
TRBV6-6	TRBJ1-1	12	-	-	CASSYGQNEAFF	TGTGCCAGCAGTTACGGGCAAAATGAAGCTTTCTTT
TRBV19	TRBJ2-5	14	-	TRBD1	CASSIGTGGSTQYF	TGTGCCAGTAGTATTGGGACAGGAGGCTCGACCCAGTACTTC
TRBV11-2	TRBJ2-2	17	once	TRBD2	CASSSHAGGGNTGELFF	TGTGCCAGCAGCTCACATGCGGGAGGGGGTAACACCGGGGAGCTGTTTTTT
TRBV6-1	TRBJ2-3	11	-	-	CASSPLDTQYF	TGTGCCAGCAGTCCCCTCGATACGCAGTATTTT
TRBV5-1	TRBJ2-3	15	once	TRBD2	CASSLVAGATDTQYF	TGCGCCAGCAGCTTGGTAGCGGGGGCCACAGATACGCAGTATTTT
TRBV7-2	TRBJ2-7	13	-	-	CASSLPNSYEQYF	TGTGCCAGCAGCTTACCCAACTCCTACGAGCAGTACTTC
TRBV4-1	TRBJ1-1	14	-	TRBD1	CASSQDDRGAEAFF	TGCGCCAGCAGCCAAGACGACAGGGGGGCTGAAGCTTTCTTT
TRBV4-1	TRBJ2-2	15	-	-	CASSLDWGGLAELFF	TGCGCCAGCAGTTTAGACTGGGGGGGGCTTGCGGAGCTGTTTTTT
TRBV10-3	TRBJ1-5	15	once	TRBD1	CAISEGTGGNQPQHF	TGTGCCATCAGTGAGGGGACAGGGGGCAATCAGCCCCAGCATTTT
TRBV6-1	TRBJ2-4	14	-	-	CASGVGPSKNIQYF	TGTGCCAGCGGGGTCGGGCCCTCCAAAAACATTCAGTACTTC
TRBV10-3	TRBJ1-4	16	-	TRBD1	CAISEVGTGNSEKLFF	TGTGCCATCAGTGAGGTCGGGACAGGGAACTCGGAAAAACTGTTTTTT
TRBV7-6	TRBJ2-5	14	-	-	CASRRGLGGETQYF	TGTGCCAGCCGACGTGGTTTGGGTGGGGAGACCCAGTACTTC
TRBV5-1	TRBJ2-7	17	-	TRBD2	CASRQTGTSGTTYEQYF	TGCGCCAGCAGACAAACCGGGACTAGCGGGACTACCTACGAGCAGTACTTC
TRBV2	TRBJ2-5	12	-	-	CASSLYQETQYF	TGTGCCAGCAGTCTGTACCAAGAGACCCAGTACTTC